This section outlines one TCR beta chain sequence together with its context. Sequencing used immunoSEQ multiplex PCR; TCRdb keeps in-frame clones, though not all of them. The sample records tens of thousands of clones, roughly 92% being singletons. The data derive from a study of technical replicates of blood from a handful of donors. Germline V lookup: CDR1 LGHNA, CDR2 YNFKEQ. The CDR3 loop spans 16 amino acids. Trimming cost V 3 bases and J 4 bases, with 15 bases left between them. This sequence was found in a human donor in good health. What was sequenced was T cells isolated from PBMCs. The chain recombines TRBV4-2 with TRBJ2-2; weak D call: TRBD2 (6 bases). The CDR3 loop reads CASSQRSGSPTGELFF. For the CDR3, the DNA is TGTGCCAGCAGCCAGAGATCCGGGAGCCCCACCGGGGAGCTGTTTTTT.